The TCR beta chain under discussion was sequenced for a study of CD8 T cells in Susac syndrome. General study results and limits: The study's TCR sequencing and HLA analysis covered a relatively small number of individuals, and the study acknowledged this.

Worth noting for this clonotype: The antigen is not known.

CD8+ and CD4+ T cells from blood underwent TCR beta sequencing. FACS was used to enrich TEMRA cells, whereas the CD8+ and CD4+ T cells were obtained by negative isolation. RNA was extracted with the RNeasy kit, and a quantity of about 0.45 to 1 ug was reverse transcribed using random hexamers. With immunoSEQ multiplex PCR, TCR beta CDR3 was amplified across 54 Vbeta and 13 Jbeta. Using its own MiXCR run on the immunoSEQ multiplex PCR reads, TCRdb lists one record per CDR3 protein. The sample has 250,000 to 300,000 distinct CDR3 sequences; 70% to 90% are singletons. V was cut by 1 base and J by 4 bases, with 10 bases left in between. The CDR3 has 13 residues. Per germline, CDR1 SQVTM and CDR2 ANQGSEA.

The chain uses TRBV29-1 and TRBJ1-2; tentatively, D is TRBD1 (5 bases). This clonotype was sampled from a human donor with multiple sclerosis. The sequencing input was CD8+ T cells from PBMCs. CDR3 sequence: CSVEGGVSYGYTF. The CDR3 coding sequence is TGCAGCGTTGAAGGAGGGGTAAGCTATGGCTACACCTTC.